Detailed here is one TCR beta chain. This clonotype was observed at least ten times. This clone's antigen is unknown. The germline gene is not matched at one end of the junction; a read error may be the cause. The data are from a study of response to subunit inactivated influenza vaccine (dated by TCRdb to the late 2010s). Describing the broader study: Deep quantitative T cell receptor repertoire profiling was used in the study to track responses to a trivalent subunit inactivated influenza vaccine.

General study outcomes and caveats: According to the authors, only a limited number of new T cells may be recruited by each seasonal influenza vaccination.

CDR1 and CDR2 are read off the germline V gene as SQVTM and ANQGSEA. Its CDR3 holds 11 amino acids, cysteine through phenylalanine. The only DNA kept is the CDR3, 33 bases in frame from the first base. Library generation was performed with RT-PCR. TCRdb shows the sequencer as Illumina HiSeq 2500. In TCRdb, the public reads were trimmed at Q25 with fastp and aligned with MiXCR, with productive beta chains retained. Rows merge per CDR3 protein into single entries with the most common DNA and genes. Within this sample are over 150,000 distinct CDR3 sequences, with about 10% of them counted one time only. The ten most abundant clones make up roughly a third of the sample.

The chain is assembled from TRBV29-1 and TRBJ2-1; the D segment could be TRBD2, given 6 matching bases. Specimen: CD8+ T cells sorted from PBMCs, collected roughly 24 months after vaccination. This clonotype was obtained from a man aged 50 to 75 who received an inactivated influenza vaccine. Donor details come from another sample of the same person, matched by shared clones. The CDR3 protein: CSVGVTEGHIF. Here is the DNA: TGCAGCGTTGGCGTCACGGAGGGCCATATCTTC.